These 4 T cell receptor beta chains originate from one sample sequenced in a study of graft-versus-host responses after intestinal transplantation. TCRdb's table, derived via immunoSEQ multiplex PCR, lists solely in-frame clones and lacks some. Of roughly 56,000 clones listed, about 93% are singletons. This material consisted of PBMCs, taken roughly 120 days after intestinal transplantation. All receptors derive from a human patient who received an intestinal transplant, so some T cells may come from the graft donor.

The chain joins TRBV7-2 to TRBJ1-1; 10 positions agree with TRBD1. Germline V gene sequence: CDR1 SGHTA, CDR2 FQGNSA. This CDR3 contains 14 residues. After removal of 1 base from V and 9 bases from J, the junction contained 5 bases not matched to a gene. CDR3 sequence reads: CASSLEGQGMQAFF. For the CDR3, the DNA is TGTGCCAGCAGCTTAGAGGGACAGGGGATGCAAGCTTTCTTT. The full variable domain, rest sourced from reference TRBV7-2 and TRBJ1-1, is GAGVSQSPSNKVTEKGKDVELRCDPISGHTALYWYRQSLGQGLEFLIYFQGNSAPDKSGLPSDRFSAERTGGSVSTLTIQRTQQEDSAVYLCASSLEGQGMQAFFGQGTRLTVV.

This chain connects TRBV28 to TRBJ2-7; D unclear. V shed 3 bases and J shed 0 bases, with 9 bases lying between them. This CDR3 comprises 14 residues. CDR1 and CDR2 (germline): MDHEN, SYDVKM. The CDR3 nucleotides read TGTGCCAGCAGTTTGGGCAGAAGCTCCTACGAGCAGTACTTC. Protein product: CASSLGRSSYEQYF.

As DNA, the CDR3 is TGTGCCAGTAAGGCCGGGATGATTTGGTACTTC. Protein sequence: CASKAGMIWYF. The chain carries TRBV19 and TRBJ2-5; D might be TRBD2 (5 bases). V lost 7 bases to trimming and J lost 13 bases, with 16 bases between them. From germline, CDR1 is LNHDA and CDR2 SQIVND (reference sequence). The CDR3 extends over 11 amino acids.

The sample holds one count of this clone. J is TRBJ2-1 and V is TRBV7-8; no firm D call. The CDR3 is made up of 13 amino acids. V was pared by 1 base and J by 6 bases, with 7 bases between. Germline assignment: CDR1 SGHVS and CDR2 FQNEAQ. CDR3 DNA sequence: TGTGCCAGCAGCTTAGGGAGAGTCAATGAGCAGTTCTTC. It encodes CASSLGRVNEQFF.